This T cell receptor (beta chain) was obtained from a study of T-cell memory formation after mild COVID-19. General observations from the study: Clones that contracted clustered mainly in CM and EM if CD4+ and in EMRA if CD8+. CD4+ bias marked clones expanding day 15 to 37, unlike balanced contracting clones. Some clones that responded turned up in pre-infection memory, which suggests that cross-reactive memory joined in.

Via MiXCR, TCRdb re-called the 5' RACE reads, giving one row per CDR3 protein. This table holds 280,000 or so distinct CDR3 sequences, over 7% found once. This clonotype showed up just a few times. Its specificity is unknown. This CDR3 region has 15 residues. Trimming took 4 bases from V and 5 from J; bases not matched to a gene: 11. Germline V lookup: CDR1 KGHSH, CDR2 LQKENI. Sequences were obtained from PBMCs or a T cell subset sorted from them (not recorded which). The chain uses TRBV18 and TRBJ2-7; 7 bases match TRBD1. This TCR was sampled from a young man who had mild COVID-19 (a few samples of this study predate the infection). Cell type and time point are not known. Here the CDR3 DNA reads TGTGCCAGCTCACAATCCCGACAGGGTGCAAACGAGCAGTACGTC. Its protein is CASSQSRQGANEQYV.